The clone carrying this T cell receptor (beta chain) was seen ten or more times. The antigen remains unidentified. The CDR3 is made up of 19 amino acids. The germline V gene has CDR1 MNHEY and CDR2 SVGEGT. Trimming at V came to 2 bases and at J to 6 bases, leaving 19 bases not matched to a gene. It was with unique molecular identifiers that the TCRbeta library was prepared. TCRdb reprocessed the PCR reads with MiXCR, giving one entry per CDR3 protein. Among 100,000 to 130,000 distinct CDR3 sequences listed, around 6.4% were seen once. The data originate from a study of T-cell reconstitution after alpha-beta-depleted transplantation in children. General study findings and limits: At day 60, the high TCRbeta diversity found in some patients originated from recipient T cells and thymic progenitors that had survived. T cells produced anew were the main source of T-cell counts and diversity one year after transplant.

The sample in question was PBMCs, mostly from graft donor cells, obtained 360 days after TCRalphabeta/CD19-depleted stem cell transplant. This clonotype was obtained from a male patient aged 2 to 9 who had a stem cell transplant for acute lymphoblastic leukemia, so the T cells may come from the graft donor. This chain uses TRBV6-2 or TRBV6-3 with TRBJ2-1; 7 bases agree with TRBD1. The CDR3 nucleotides are TGTGCCAGCAGTTACCCTGGACAGTGGCAGCCGAGACAGGGCAATGAGCAGTTCTTC. Its translation: CASSYPGQWQPRQGNEQFF.